This T cell receptor (beta chain) was recovered during a study of T cell responses to AZD1222 COVID-19 vaccine. Study-level findings and limits: Seropositive status at baseline applied to only 6 or 7 AZD1222 recipients.

Some clones are missing from TCRdb's copy, which holds only in-frame ones; the method was immunoSEQ multiplex PCR. The profile shows more than 95,000 clones, around nine tenths of them singletons. Worth noting for this clone: Its matching antigen is unknown.

The CDR3 consists of 15 residues. V lost 0 bases, J lost 2 bases, and 11 bases lay in between. Germline V gives CDR1 SGHRS, CDR2 YFSETQ. The V call is TRBV5-1, the J call TRBJ2-5, with D maybe TRBD1 (5 bases). This specimen was peripheral blood, taken 28 days after the second AZD1222 dose. The source is an adult who received the AZD1222 COVID-19 vaccine. The CDR3 protein is CASSLDLGQQETQYF. CDR3 coding DNA: TGCGCCAGCAGCTTGGATTTGGGGCAGCAAGAGACCCAGTACTTC.